Given below is one T cell receptor beta chain in context. This record comes from a study of blood T cell repertoires in COVID-19. As for the study in general: Samples of COVID-19 (acute and convalescent) were obtained from the United States, Italy and Spain. PBMCs, B-cell-depleted T cells, or T cells were the source of the cDNA or gDNA that made up the material.

V lost 10 bases, J lost 2 bases, and 12 bases lay in between. The germline V gene has CDR1 SGHTA and CDR2 FQGNSA. The CDR3 is 13 residues long. Study processing details: Estimation of nucleated cell counts was performed using reference gene primer amplification. Repertoires were generated with immunoSEQ multiplex PCR, while TCRdb's copy carries only in-frame clones and drops some. D and trimming come from the DNA, and the V and J calls and clone size come from that table. The sample comprises 100,000 or so clones, about 85% of which are singletons, and 3.5% to 4% rests with the top ten. The sequence was collected from a man aged 55 to 70 with acute or convalescent COVID-19. This chain uses TRBV7-2 with TRBJ1-3; D is undetermined. Sample: peripheral blood. The CDR3 loop reads CATSHAPGNTIYF. The DNA of the CDR3 is TGTGCCACCTCACACGCCCCTGGAAACACCATATATTTT.